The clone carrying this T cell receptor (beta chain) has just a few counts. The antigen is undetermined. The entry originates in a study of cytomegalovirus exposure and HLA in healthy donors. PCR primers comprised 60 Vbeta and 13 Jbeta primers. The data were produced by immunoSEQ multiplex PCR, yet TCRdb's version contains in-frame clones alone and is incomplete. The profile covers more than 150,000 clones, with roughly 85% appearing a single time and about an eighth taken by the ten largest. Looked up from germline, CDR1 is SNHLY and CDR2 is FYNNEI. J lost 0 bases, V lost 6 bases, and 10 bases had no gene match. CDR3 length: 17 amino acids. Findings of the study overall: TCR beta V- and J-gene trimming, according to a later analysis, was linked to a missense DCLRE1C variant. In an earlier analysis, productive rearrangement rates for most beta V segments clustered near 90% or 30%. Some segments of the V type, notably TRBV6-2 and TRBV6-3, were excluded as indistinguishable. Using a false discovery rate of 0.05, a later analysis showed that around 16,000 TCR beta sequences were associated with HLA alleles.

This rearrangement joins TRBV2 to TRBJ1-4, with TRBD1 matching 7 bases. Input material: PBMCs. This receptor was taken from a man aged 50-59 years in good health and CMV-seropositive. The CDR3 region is CASSRTGLIATNEKLFF. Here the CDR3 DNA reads TGTGCCAGCAGCCGGACAGGCTTGATTGCAACTAATGAAAAACTGTTTTTT. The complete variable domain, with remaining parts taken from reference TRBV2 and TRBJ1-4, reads EPEVTQTPSHQVTQMGQEVILRCVPISNHLYFYWYRQILGQKVEFLVSFYNNEISEKSEIFDDQFSVERPDGSNFTLKIRSTKLEDSAMYFCASSRTGLIATNEKLFFGSGTQLSVL.